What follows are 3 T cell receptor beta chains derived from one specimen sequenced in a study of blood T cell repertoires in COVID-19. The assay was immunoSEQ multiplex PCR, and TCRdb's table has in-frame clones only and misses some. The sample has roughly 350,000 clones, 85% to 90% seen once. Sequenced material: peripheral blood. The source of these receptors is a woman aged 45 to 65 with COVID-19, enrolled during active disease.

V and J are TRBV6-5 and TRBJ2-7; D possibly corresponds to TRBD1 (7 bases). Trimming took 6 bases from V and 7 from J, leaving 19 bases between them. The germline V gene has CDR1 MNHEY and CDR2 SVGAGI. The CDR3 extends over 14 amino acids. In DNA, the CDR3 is TGTGCCAGCAGCCCCACTGACAGGGAGGAAGAGCAGTACTTC. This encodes CASSPTDREEEQYF.

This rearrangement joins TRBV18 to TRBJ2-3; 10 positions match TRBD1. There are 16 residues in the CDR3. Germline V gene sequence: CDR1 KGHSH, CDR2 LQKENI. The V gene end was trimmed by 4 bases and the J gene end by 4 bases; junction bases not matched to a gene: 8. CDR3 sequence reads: CASSRTGQGSPDTQYF. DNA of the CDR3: TGTGCCAGCTCACGAACGGGACAGGGGAGTCCAGATACGCAGTATTTT. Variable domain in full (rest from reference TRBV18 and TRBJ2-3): NAGVMQNPRHLVRRRGQEARLRCSPMKGHSHVYWYRQLPEEGLKFMVYLQKENIIDESGMPKERFSAEFPKEGPSILRIQQVVRGDSAAYFCASSRTGQGSPDTQYFGPGTRLTVL.

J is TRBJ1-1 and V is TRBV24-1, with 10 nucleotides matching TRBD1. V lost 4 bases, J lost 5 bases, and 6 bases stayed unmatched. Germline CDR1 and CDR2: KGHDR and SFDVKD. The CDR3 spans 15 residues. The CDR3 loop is CATSDRGQGTTEAFF. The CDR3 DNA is TGTGCCACCAGTGACCGGGGACAGGGGACGACTGAAGCTTTCTTT.